This TCR beta chain was documented in a study of blood T cells in healthy people across ages. Alongside a J-beta primer mix, a sample-barcoded 5' primer served in a second PCR lasting about 7 to 12 cycles. The template-switch adaptor, which had 12 random nucleotides, put a tag on each cDNA molecule. TCRdb re-analysed the 5' RACE reads in MiXCR, keeping a single row per CDR3 protein. The table has around 990,000 distinct CDR3 sequences, less than 25% seen once; the top ten hold about 0.8%. This clonotype has only a few counts. CDR3 size: 12 residues. From germline, CDR1 is MDHEN and CDR2 SYDVKM. V lost 7 bases and J lost 10, with 14 bases in between. These same records also appear under a second study, on T cells of mothers and their children. That source adds: Each donor was one of three healthy Caucasian mothers or one of their six children. The second PCR used the M1S primer, and this primer added sample barcodes and 2-4 random nucleotides. Each child contributed 2.5 million to 3.5 million TCR beta CDR3 reads, while each mother contributed over 8 million.

The sequence was collected from a girl aged 2 to 10 in good health. The genes are TRBV28 and TRBJ1-3; D perhaps matches TRBD1 (6 bases). Sequenced: blood. Written as DNA, the CDR3 is TGTGCCAGCAATCAGGGGAGAGATACCATATATTTT. Translated: CASNQGRDTIYF.